This record covers a single T cell receptor beta chain. This entry is derived from a study of T cell responses to AZD1222 COVID-19 vaccine. Some clones are missing from TCRdb's copy, which holds only in-frame ones; the method was immunoSEQ multiplex PCR. This table has roughly 140,000 clones, approximately 88% appearing once. Sample: peripheral blood, taken on day 0 of MenACWY control vaccination. This receptor was taken from an adult in good health.

The CDR3, as DNA: TGCAGCGTCGGGGGGGCCGGGTCAGATACGCAGTATTTT. It codes for CSVGGAGSDTQYF. The V and J genes are TRBV29-1 and TRBJ2-3; 8 bases are shared with TRBD2. The germline V gene has CDR1 SQVTM and CDR2 ANQGSEA. Trimming cost V 6 bases and J 4 bases; bases outside gene matches: 6. The CDR3 is 13 amino acids.